Listed here are 17 T cell receptor beta chains from one sample, sequenced in a study of blood T cell repertoires in COVID-19. Clones were read by immunoSEQ multiplex PCR, and TCRdb kept only the in-frame ones, dropping some. This sample has about 64,000 clones, with 85% to 90% found just once. The sequenced sample was PBMCs or T cells enriched from blood (not recorded which). Receptor source: a middle-aged woman who had recovered from COVID-19.

V is TRBV18 and J is TRBJ1-5; 12 positions match TRBD1. From germline, CDR1 is KGHSH and CDR2 LQKENI. This CDR3 region has 18 residues. J was trimmed by 3 bases and V by 4 bases; bases with no gene match: 10. The CDR3 loop reads CASSLITPGQGANQPQHF. CDR3 sequence (DNA): TGTGCCAGCTCACTGATCACCCCGGGACAGGGGGCCAATCAGCCCCAGCATTTT.

The V call is TRBV5-1, the J call TRBJ1-6; a weak D match, TRBD1 (5 bases). The CDR3 loop spans 19 amino acids. The V end lost 0 bases, the J end lost 10 bases, and 26 bases lay between the germline ends. Germline values: CDR1 SGHRS, CDR2 YFSETQ. The chain's CDR3 is CASSLGWLSSMGLRSPLHF. CDR3 DNA sequence: TGCGCCAGCAGCTTGGGGTGGCTTTCCTCCATGGGACTTAGATCACCCCTCCACTTT. The complete variable domain, with remaining parts taken from reference TRBV5-1 and TRBJ1-6, reads KAGVTQTPRYLIKTRGQQVTLSCSPISGHRSVSWYQQTPGQGLQFLFEYFSETQRNKGNFPGRFSGRQFSNSRSEMNVSTLELGDSALYLCASSLGWLSSMGLRSPLHFGNGTRLTVT.

The chain couples TRBV13 to TRBJ1-3, with D uncertain. The CDR3 has 14 residues. Germline loops: CDR1 PRHDT, CDR2 FYEKMQ (reference sequence). Trimming took 5 bases from V and 4 from J, leaving 12 bases between them. The CDR3 nucleotides are TGTGCCAGCAGCGGTACAGTGGTAGGAAACACCATATATTTT. Amino acids: CASSGTVVGNTIYF.

V gene TRBV18 combines with J gene TRBJ1-2; D might be TRBD1 (5 bases). The ends were cut back, 2 bases at V and 1 base at J, with 11 bases in the middle. CDR3 length: 15 residues. Germline CDR1 reads KGHSH; CDR2 reads LQKENI. CDR3 nucleotides: TGTGCCAGCTCACCAGGGCGGGGGATTAACTATGGCTACACCTTC. Residues: CASSPGRGINYGYTF. Combining the CDR3 with reference TRBV18 and TRBJ1-2 gives the whole variable domain NAGVMQNPRHLVRRRGQEARLRCSPMKGHSHVYWYRQLPEEGLKFMVYLQKENIIDESGMPKERFSAEFPKEGPSILRIQQVVRGDSAAYFCASSPGRGINYGYTFGSGTRLTVV.

The chain uses TRBV11-3 and TRBJ2-4, with 10 bases fitting TRBD1. Looked up from germline, CDR1 is SGHNT and CDR2 is YENEEA. Losses at the gene ends were 4 bases for V and 0 bases for J; bases not matched to a gene: 6. This CDR3 is built from 17 residues. The CDR3 DNA reads as TGTGCCAGCAGCTACCGGGACAGGGGAATAGCCAAAAACATTCAGTACTTC. Protein sequence: CASSYRDRGIAKNIQYF.

The chain joins TRBV7-6 to TRBJ2-7; 7 bases align to TRBD1. Germline V gene lookup returns CDR1 SGHVS and CDR2 FNYEAQ. This CDR3 region has 15 residues. V lost 1 base and J lost 3; bases outside the gene matches: 6. The CDR3 nucleotides read TGTGCCAGCAGCTTAGTTCCGGGACAGAACTACGAGCAGTACTTC. Protein product: CASSLVPGQNYEQYF.

The J gene is TRBJ1-2, the V gene TRBV5-4; perhaps TRBD1 as D (6 bases). This CDR3 comprises 13 residues. Trimming shortened V by 4 bases and J by 7 bases, and 14 bases separated the two germline ends. Germline V gene lookup returns CDR1 SGHNT and CDR2 YYREEE (reference sequence). CDR3: CASSAVGALGYTF. The CDR3 nucleotides are TGTGCCAGCAGCGCCGTGGGGGCGCTTGGCTACACCTTC.

The V and J genes are TRBV14 and TRBJ2-1; a weak D match, TRBD1 (6 bases). V lost 3 bases and J lost 15, with 18 bases in between. Germline loops: CDR1 SGHDN, CDR2 FVKESK. This CDR3 spans 13 amino acids. CDR3 residues: CASSQSPGTPTFF. CDR3 DNA: TGTGCCAGCAGCCAGAGTCCCGGGACACCGACGTTCTTC. The whole variable domain, remainder taken from reference TRBV14 and TRBJ2-1, is EAGVTQFPSHSVIEKGQTVTLRCDPISGHDNLYWYRRVMGKEIKFLLHFVKESKQDESGMPNNRFLAERTGGTYSTLKVQPAELEDSGVYFCASSQSPGTPTFFGPGTRLTVL.

J is TRBJ2-5 and V is TRBV19, with TRBD1 as a possible D gene (6 bases). CDR1 LNHDA and CDR2 SQIVND come from the germline V gene (reference sequence). This CDR3 comprises 15 residues. V was shortened by 4 bases and J by 5 bases, with 17 bases between the two germline ends. The CDR3 nucleotides read TGTGCCAGTAGTACCCGTAGGGGGAGTGAGGAGACCCAGTACTTC. Translating gives CASSTRRGSEETQYF.

Note on this clone: Other nucleotide sequences from this sample produce the same CDR3. The V gene is TRBV10-3, the J gene TRBJ1-5; TRBD1 agrees at 8 bases. V lost 9 bases and J lost 0; bases outside the gene matches: 4. CDR1 and CDR2 (germline): ENHRY, SYGVKD. The CDR3 is 14 residues long. Written as DNA, the CDR3 is TGTGCCATAGGGACAGGTGATAGCAATCAGCCCCAGCATTTT. Amino acid sequence: CAIGTGDSNQPQHF.

The chain couples TRBV11-2 to TRBJ2-5; TRBD2 aligns across 15 bases. The germline CDR1 and CDR2 sequences are SGHAT and FQNNGV. This CDR3 is built from 17 residues. Trimming at V came to 1 base and at J to 5 bases, leaving 5 bases not matched to a gene. For the CDR3, the DNA is TGTGCCAGCAGCTTAGGGACTAGCGGGGGGGTAGGGGAGACCCAGTACTTC. Its protein product is CASSLGTSGGVGETQYF.

The chain combines TRBV5-5 with TRBJ1-5; 7 bases line up with TRBD1. CDR1 is SGHKS, CDR2 YYEKEE, per germline (reference sequence). The junction had 8 bases not matched to a gene; V was cut back by 4 bases and J by 1 base. This CDR3 is 16 amino acids long. CDR3 DNA: TGTGCCAGCAGCCGGGACAGTCCTCTGAGCAATCAGCCCCAGCATTTT. Protein sequence: CASSRDSPLSNQPQHF. Full variable domain (missing parts from reference TRBV5-5 and TRBJ1-5): DAGVTQSPTHLIKTRGQQVTLRCSPISGHKSVSWYQQVLGQGPQFIFQYYEKEERGRGNFPDRFSARQFPNYSSELNVNALLLGDSALYLCASSRDSPLSNQPQHFGDGTRLSIL.

The chain combines TRBV19 with TRBJ1-1; the D is unclear. The CDR3 runs to 16 residues. Trimming pared 6 bases from V and 1 base from J, leaving 18 bases between. Germline CDR1 reads LNHDA; CDR2 reads SQIVND (reference sequence). In DNA form, the CDR3 reads TGTGCCAGTAGAGTGGGCAGCCAACACCAGAACACTGAAGCTTTCTTT. Amino acids: CASRVGSQHQNTEAFF. The variable domain in full, completed from reference TRBV19 and TRBJ1-1, reads DGGITQSPKYLFRKEGQNVTLSCEQNLNHDAMYWYRQDPGQGLRLIYYSQIVNDFQKGDIAEGYSVSREKKESFPLTVTSAQKNPTAFYLCASRVGSQHQNTEAFFGQGTRLTVV.

The chain employs TRBV3-1 (or the pseudogene TRBV3-2) and TRBJ2-3; TRBD2 aligns across 11 bases. The CDR3 covers 19 residues. In germline, CDR1 is LGHDT, CDR2 YNNKEL (reference sequence). Losses at the gene ends were 4 bases for V and 5 bases for J; bases not matched to a gene: 17. The CDR3 DNA follows: TGTGCCAGCAGCCCCCCAGACACTAGCGGGGGCCATTTGAGAGATACGCAGTATTTT. It specifies CASSPPDTSGGHLRDTQYF.

This clone showed up many times. The same CDR3 can be traced to other DNA sequences in this sample. This sequence joins TRBV11-2 and TRBJ1-2; TRBD1 is a possible D gene (5 bases). This CDR3 has 13 residues. CDR1 SGHAT and CDR2 FQNNGV come from the germline V gene. V was cut by 1 base and J by 5 bases, with 8 bases left in between. As DNA, the CDR3 is TGTGCCAGCAGCTTAGGGGCAGGGTATGGCTACACCTTC. Translated, it gives CASSLGAGYGYTF. The complete variable domain, with remaining parts taken from reference TRBV11-2 and TRBJ1-2, reads EAGVAQSPRYKIIEKRQSVAFWCNPISGHATLYWYQQILGQGPKLLIQFQNNGVVDDSQLPKDRFSAERLKGVDSTLKIQPAKLEDSAVYLCASSLGAGYGYTFGSGTRLTVV.

The V call is TRBV3-1 (or the pseudogene TRBV3-2), the J call TRBJ1-3; tentative D call: TRBD1 (6 bases). CDR3 length equals 15 residues. V gave up 2 bases and J gave up 1 base, with 9 bases separating them. Germline V gene lookup returns CDR1 LGHDT and CDR2 YNNKEL (reference sequence). CDR3 bases: TGTGCCAGCAGCCAACATACAGGGTCTGGAAACACCATATATTTT. Its protein is CASSQHTGSGNTIYF.

The chain employs TRBV28 and TRBJ1-2; D possibly corresponds to TRBD1 (5 bases). Trimming took 2 bases from V and 1 from J, leaving 5 bases between them. Per germline, CDR1 MDHEN and CDR2 SYDVKM. The CDR3 consists of 13 residues. The DNA for the CDR3 is TGTGCCAGCAGTTTAGACAGTAACTATGGCTACACCTTC. This codes for CASSLDSNYGYTF.